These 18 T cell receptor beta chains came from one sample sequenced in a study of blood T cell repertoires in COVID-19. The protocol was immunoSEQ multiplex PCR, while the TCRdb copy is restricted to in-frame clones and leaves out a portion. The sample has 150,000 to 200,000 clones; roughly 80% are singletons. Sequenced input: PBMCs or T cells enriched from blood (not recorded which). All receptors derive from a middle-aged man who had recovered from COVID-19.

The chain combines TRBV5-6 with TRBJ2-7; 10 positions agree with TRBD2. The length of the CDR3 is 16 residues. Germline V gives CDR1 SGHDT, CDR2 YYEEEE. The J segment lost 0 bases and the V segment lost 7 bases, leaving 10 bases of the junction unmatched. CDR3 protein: CASEIAGGLFSYEQYF. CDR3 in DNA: TGTGCCAGCGAAATAGCGGGAGGCCTATTCTCCTACGAGCAGTACTTC.

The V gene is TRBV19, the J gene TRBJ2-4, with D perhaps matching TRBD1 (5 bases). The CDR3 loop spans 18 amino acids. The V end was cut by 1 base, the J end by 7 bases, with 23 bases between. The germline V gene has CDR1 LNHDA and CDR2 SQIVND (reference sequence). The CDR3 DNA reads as TGTGCCAGTAGTATAGGCGGCAGGGTTAGTTCCCTTAGGAACATTCAGTACTTC. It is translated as CASSIGGRVSSLRNIQYF. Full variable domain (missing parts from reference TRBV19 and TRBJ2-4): DGGITQSPKYLFRKEGQNVTLSCEQNLNHDAMYWYRQDPGQGLRLIYYSQIVNDFQKGDIAEGYSVSREKKESFPLTVTSAQKNPTAFYLCASSIGGRVSSLRNIQYFGAGTRLSVL.

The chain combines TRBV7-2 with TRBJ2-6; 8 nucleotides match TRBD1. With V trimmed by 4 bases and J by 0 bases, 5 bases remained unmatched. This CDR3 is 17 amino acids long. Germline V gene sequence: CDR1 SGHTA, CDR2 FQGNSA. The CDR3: CASSYGTGHSGANVLTF. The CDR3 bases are TGTGCCAGCAGCTACGGGACAGGCCACTCTGGGGCCAACGTCCTGACTTTC. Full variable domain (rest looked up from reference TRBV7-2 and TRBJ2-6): GAGVSQSPSNKVTEKGKDVELRCDPISGHTALYWYRQSLGQGLEFLIYFQGNSAPDKSGLPSDRFSAERTGGSVSTLTIQRTQQEDSAVYLCASSYGTGHSGANVLTFGAGSRLTVL.

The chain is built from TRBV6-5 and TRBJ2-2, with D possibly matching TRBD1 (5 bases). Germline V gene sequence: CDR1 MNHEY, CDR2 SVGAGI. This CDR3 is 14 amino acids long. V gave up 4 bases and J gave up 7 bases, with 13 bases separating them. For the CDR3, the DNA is TGTGCCAGCAGTTTAACGCAGGGTCTCGGGGAGCTGTTTTTT. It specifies CASSLTQGLGELFF.

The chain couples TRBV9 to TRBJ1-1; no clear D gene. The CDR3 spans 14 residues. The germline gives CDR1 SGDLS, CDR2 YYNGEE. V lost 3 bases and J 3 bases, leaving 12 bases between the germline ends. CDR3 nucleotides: TGTGCCAGCAGCGCTCACTCGAGCGACACTGAAGCTTTCTTT. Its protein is CASSAHSSDTEAFF.

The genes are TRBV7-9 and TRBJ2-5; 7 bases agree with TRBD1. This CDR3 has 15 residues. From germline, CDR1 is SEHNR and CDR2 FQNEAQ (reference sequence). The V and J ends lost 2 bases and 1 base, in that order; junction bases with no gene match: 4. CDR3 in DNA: TGTGCCAGCAGCTTAAACCGACAGGGCCAAGAGACCCAGTACTTC. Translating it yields CASSLNRQGQETQYF.

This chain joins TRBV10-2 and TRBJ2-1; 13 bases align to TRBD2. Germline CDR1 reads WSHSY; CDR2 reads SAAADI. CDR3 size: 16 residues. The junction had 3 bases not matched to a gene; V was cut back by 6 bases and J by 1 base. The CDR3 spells CASRGLAGSSYNEQFF. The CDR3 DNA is TGCGCCAGCAGGGGACTAGCGGGGTCTTCCTACAATGAGCAGTTCTTC.

The CDR3 DNA reads as TGTGCCAGCAGCCTGAGTCAGGGGATGGTCGGCTACACCTTC. Translated, it gives CASSLSQGMVGYTF. V and J are TRBV7-2 and TRBJ1-2; the D gene is possibly TRBD1 (6 bases). Germline CDR1 SGHTA, CDR2 FQGNSA. The V end lost 5 bases, the J end lost 8 bases, and 18 bases lay between the germline ends. This CDR3 is 14 amino acids long.

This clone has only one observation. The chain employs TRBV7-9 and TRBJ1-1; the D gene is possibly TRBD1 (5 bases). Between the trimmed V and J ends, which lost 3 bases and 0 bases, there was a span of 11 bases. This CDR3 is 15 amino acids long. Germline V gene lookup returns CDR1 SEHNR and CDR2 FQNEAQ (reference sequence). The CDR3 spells CASSFFQGLNTEAFF. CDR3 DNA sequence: TGTGCCAGCAGCTTTTTCCAGGGCCTGAACACTGAAGCTTTCTTT.

CDR3 sequence: CASSLRPDSPKEGYTF. The CDR3 DNA sequence: TGTGCCAGCAGCTTAAGGCCGGACTCCCCTAAGGAAGGCTACACCTTC. The rearrangement joins TRBV7-9 to TRBJ1-2; D remains ambiguous. This CDR3 has 16 residues. Germline CDR1 SEHNR, CDR2 FQNEAQ (reference sequence). V was shortened by 2 bases and J by 8 bases, with 21 bases between the two germline ends. The full variable domain, completed using reference TRBV7-9 and TRBJ1-2, is DTGVSQNPRHKITKRGQNVTFRCDPISEHNRLYWYRQTLGQGPEFLTYFQNEAQLEKSRLLSDRFSAERPKGSFSTLEIQRTEQGDSAMYLCASSLRPDSPKEGYTFGSGTRLTVV.

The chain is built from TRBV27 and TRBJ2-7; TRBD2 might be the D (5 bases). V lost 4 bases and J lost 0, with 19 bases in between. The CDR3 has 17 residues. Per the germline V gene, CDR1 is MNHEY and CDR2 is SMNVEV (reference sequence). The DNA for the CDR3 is TGTGCCAGCAGTTCGTCCGTTCAAGGTACTAGCTCCTACGAGCAGTACTTC. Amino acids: CASSSSVQGTSSYEQYF.

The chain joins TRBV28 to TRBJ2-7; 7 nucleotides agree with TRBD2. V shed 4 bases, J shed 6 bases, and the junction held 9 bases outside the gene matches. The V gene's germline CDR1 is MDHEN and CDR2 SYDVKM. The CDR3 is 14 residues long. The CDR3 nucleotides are TGTGCCAGCAGTTCATCCGGGACTATGGGCGAGCAGTACTTC. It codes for CASSSSGTMGEQYF.

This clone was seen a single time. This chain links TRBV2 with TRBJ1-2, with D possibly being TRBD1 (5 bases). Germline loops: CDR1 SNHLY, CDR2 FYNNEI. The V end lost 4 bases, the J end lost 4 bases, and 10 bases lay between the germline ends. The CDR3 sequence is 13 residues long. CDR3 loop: CASSAQGFYGYTF. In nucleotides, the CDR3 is TGTGCCAGCAGTGCCCAGGGATTCTATGGCTACACCTTC.

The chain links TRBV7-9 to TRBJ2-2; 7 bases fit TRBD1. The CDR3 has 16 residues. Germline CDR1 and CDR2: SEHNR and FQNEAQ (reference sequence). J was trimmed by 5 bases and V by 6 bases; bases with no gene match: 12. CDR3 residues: CASSRGQGVDTGELFF. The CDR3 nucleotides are TGTGCCAGCAGTCGTGGGCAGGGGGTTGATACCGGGGAGCTGTTTTTT.

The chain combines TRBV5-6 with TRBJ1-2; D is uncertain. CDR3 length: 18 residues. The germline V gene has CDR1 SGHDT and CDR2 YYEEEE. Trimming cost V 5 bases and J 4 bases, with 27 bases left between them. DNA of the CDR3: TGTGCCAGCAGAACCCCGGGTGGACTAAGTTCGCGTCGCTATGGCTACACCTTC. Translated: CASRTPGGLSSRRYGYTF.

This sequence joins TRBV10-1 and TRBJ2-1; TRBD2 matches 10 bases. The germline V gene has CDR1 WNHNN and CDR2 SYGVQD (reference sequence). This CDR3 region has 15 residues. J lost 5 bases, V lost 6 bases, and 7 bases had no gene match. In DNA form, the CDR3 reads TGCGCCAGCAGCTCCCGAAGCGGGAGGGACAATGAGCAGTTCTTC. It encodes CASSSRSGRDNEQFF.

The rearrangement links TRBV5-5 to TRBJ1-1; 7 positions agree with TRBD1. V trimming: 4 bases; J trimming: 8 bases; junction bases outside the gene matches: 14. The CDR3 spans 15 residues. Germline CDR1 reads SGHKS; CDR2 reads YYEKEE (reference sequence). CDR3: CASSPWQGGHWEAFF. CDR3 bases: TGTGCCAGCAGCCCTTGGCAGGGGGGCCATTGGGAAGCTTTCTTT.

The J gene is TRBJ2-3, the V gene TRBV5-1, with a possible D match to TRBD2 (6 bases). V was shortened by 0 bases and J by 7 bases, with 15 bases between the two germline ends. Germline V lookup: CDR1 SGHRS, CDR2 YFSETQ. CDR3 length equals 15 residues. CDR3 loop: CASSLEERVLNTQYF. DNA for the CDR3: TGCGCCAGCAGCTTGGAGGAGCGGGTCTTAAATACGCAGTATTTT.